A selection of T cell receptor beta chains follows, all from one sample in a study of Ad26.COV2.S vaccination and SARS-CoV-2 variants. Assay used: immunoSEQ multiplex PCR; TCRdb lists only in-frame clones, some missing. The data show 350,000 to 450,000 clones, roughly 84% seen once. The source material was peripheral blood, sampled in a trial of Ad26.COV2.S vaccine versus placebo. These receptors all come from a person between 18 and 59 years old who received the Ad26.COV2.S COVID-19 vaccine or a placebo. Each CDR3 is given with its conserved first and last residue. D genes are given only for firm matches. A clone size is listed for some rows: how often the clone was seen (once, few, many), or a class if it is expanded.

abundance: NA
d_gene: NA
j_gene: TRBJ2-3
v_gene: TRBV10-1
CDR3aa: CASSAQIPDTQYF
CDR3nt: TGCGCCAGCAGTGCTCAGATCCCAGATACGCAGTATTTT

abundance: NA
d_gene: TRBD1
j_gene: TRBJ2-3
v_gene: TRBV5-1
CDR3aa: CASSFLGTGSADTQYF
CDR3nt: TGCGCCAGCAGCTTTCTCGGGACAGGGTCGGCAGATACGCAGTATTTT

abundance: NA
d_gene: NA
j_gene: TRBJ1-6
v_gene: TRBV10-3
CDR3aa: CAIKEGYSYNSPLHF
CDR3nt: TGTGCCATCAAAGAGGGCTACTCCTATAATTCACCCCTCCACTTT

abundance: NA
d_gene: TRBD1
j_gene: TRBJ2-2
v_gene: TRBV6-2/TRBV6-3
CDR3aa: CASSYPTRTGAGTGELFF
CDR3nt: TGTGCCAGCAGTTACCCTACCCGTACAGGGGCGGGCACCGGGGAGCTGTTTTTT

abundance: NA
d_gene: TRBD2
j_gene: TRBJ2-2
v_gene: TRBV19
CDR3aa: CASSMGQGLKTGELFF
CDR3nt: TGTGCCAGTAGTATGGGGCAGGGACTAAAGACCGGGGAGCTGTTTTTT

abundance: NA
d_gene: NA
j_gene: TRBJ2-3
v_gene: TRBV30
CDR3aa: CAWSPDKWEGLADTQYF
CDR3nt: TGTGCCTGGAGTCCAGATAAGTGGGAAGGCTTGGCAGATACGCAGTATTTT

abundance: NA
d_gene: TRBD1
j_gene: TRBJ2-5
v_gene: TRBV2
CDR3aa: CASSDTGGASYPGTQYF
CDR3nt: TGTGCCAGCAGTGACACAGGGGGCGCGAGCTATCCGGGGACCCAGTACTTC

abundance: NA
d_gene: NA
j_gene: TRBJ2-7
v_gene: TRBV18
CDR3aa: CASSPTALSGTEQYF
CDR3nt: TGTGCCAGCTCACCGACGGCCCTTTCTGGGACCGAGCAGTACTTC

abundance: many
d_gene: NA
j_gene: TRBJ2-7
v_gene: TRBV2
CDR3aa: CASTDTRSYEQYF
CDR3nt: TGTGCCAGCACTGACACTCGCTCCTACGAGCAGTACTTC

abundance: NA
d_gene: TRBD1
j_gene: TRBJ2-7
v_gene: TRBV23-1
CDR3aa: CASSHTGGPYEQYF
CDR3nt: TGCGCCAGCAGTCACACAGGGGGCCCCTACGAGCAGTACTTC

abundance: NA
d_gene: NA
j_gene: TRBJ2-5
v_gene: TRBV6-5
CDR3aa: CASSSTTATLQETQYF
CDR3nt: TGTGCCAGCAGTTCCACTACCGCCACCCTACAAGAGACCCAGTACTTC

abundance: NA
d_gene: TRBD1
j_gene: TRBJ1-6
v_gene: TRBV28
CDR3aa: CASSPTGNRNSPLHF
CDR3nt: TGTGCCAGCAGTCCGACAGGGAATAGAAATTCACCCCTCCACTTT

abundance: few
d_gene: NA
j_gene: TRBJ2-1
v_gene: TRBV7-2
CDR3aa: CASSSLGDRYNEQFF
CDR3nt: TGTGCCAGCAGCTCCCTGGGGGATCGTTACAATGAGCAGTTCTTC

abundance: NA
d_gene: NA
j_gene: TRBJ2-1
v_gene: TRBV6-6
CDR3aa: CASNPGGPGRNNEQFF
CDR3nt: TGTGCCAGCAACCCGGGTGGCCCAGGGCGCAACAATGAGCAGTTCTTC

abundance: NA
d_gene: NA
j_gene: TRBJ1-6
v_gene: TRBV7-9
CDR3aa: CASRWGSSYNSPLHF
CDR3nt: TGTGCCAGCAGATGGGGGAGCTCCTATAATTCACCCCTCCACTTT

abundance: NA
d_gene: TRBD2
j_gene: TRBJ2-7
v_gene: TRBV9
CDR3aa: CASSVGISGRGGSREQYF
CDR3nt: TGTGCCAGCAGCGTAGGCATTAGCGGGAGAGGAGGGTCCCGCGAGCAGTACTTC

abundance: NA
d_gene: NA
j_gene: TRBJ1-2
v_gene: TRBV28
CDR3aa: CASRRDAGYTF
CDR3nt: TGTGCCAGCAGAAGGGATGCTGGCTACACCTTC

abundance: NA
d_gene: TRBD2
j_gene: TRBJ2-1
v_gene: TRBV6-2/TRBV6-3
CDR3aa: CASSYSPGTSGSMDEQFF
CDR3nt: TGTGCCAGCAGTTACTCCCCGGGGACTAGCGGGAGTATGGATGAGCAGTTCTTC

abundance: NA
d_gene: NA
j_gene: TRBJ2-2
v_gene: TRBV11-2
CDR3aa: CASSFPGLYGELFF
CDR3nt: TGTGCCAGCAGCTTTCCAGGGTTATACGGGGAGCTGTTTTTT

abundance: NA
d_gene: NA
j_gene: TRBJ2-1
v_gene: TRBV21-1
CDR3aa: CASSKEGCRVSYNEQFF
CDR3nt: TGTGCCAGCAGCAAAGAGGGTTGCCGTGTCTCCTACAATGAGCAGTTCTTC

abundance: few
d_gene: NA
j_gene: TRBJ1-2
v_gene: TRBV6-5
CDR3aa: CASSYPSDTGHYGYTF
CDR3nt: TGTGCCAGCAGTTATCCCTCCGACACAGGGCACTATGGCTACACCTTC

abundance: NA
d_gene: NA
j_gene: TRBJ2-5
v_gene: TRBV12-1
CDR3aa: CASSFDPSGSRETQYF
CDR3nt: TGTGCCAGCAGCTTTGATCCTAGCGGGAGTAGGGAGACCCAGTACTTC